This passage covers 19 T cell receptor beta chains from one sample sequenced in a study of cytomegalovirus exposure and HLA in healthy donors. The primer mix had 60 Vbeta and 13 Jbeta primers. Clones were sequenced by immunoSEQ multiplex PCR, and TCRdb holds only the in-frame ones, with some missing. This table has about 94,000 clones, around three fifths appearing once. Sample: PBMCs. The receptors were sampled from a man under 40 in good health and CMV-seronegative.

CDR3 loop: CASSVPSGGAADTQYF. The CDR3, as DNA: TGTGCCAGCAGCGTCCCTAGCGGGGGGGCCGCAGATACGCAGTATTTT. The chain uses TRBV9 and TRBJ2-3; 12 nucleotides agree with TRBD2. Germline trimming cut 2 bases from V and 4 bases from J; bases unmatched to any gene: 5. The CDR3 runs 16 residues. Germline CDR1 SGDLS, CDR2 YYNGEE.

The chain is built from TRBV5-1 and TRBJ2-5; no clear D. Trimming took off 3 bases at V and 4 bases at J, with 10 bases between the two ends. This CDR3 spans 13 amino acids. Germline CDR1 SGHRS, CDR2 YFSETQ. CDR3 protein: CASSSPRPETQYF. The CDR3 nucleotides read TGCGCCAGCAGCTCCCCTAGACCAGAGACCCAGTACTTC.

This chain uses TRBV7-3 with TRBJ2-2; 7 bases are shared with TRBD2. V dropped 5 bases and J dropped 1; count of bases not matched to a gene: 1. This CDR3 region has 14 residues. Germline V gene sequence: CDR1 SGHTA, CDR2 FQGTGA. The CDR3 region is CASSPSGNTGELFF. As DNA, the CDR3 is TGTGCCAGCAGCCCTAGCGGGAACACCGGGGAGCTGTTTTTT.

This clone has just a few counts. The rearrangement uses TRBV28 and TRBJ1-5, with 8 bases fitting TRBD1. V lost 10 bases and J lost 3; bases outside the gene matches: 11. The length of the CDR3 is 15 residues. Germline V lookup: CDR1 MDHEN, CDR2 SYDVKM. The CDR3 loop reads CATQAGGGNNQPQHF. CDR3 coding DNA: TGTGCCACCCAGGCAGGGGGCGGGAACAATCAGCCCCAGCATTTT. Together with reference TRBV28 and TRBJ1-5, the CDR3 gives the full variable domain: DVKVTQSSRYLVKRTGEKVFLECVQDMDHENMFWYRQDPGLGLRLIYFSYDVKMKEKGDIPEGYSVSREKKERFSLILESASTNQTSMYLCATQAGGGNNQPQHFGDGTRLSIL.

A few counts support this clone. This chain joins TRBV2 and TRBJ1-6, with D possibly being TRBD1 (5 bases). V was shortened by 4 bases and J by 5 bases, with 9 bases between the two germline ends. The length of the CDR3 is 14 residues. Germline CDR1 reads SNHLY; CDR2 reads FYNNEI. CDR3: CASSGTLDNSPLHF. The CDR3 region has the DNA TGTGCCAGCAGTGGGACATTGGATAATTCACCCCTCCACTTT. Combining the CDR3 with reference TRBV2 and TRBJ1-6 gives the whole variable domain EPEVTQTPSHQVTQMGQEVILRCVPISNHLYFYWYRQILGQKVEFLVSFYNNEISEKSEIFDDQFSVERPDGSNFTLKIRSTKLEDSAMYFCASSGTLDNSPLHFGNGTRLTVT.

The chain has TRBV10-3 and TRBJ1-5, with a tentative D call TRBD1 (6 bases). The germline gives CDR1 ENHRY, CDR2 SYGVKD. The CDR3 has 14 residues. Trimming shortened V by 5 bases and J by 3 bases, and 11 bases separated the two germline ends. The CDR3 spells CAISLGDTNQPQHF. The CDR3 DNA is TGTGCCATCAGTCTCGGGGACACCAATCAGCCCCAGCATTTT.

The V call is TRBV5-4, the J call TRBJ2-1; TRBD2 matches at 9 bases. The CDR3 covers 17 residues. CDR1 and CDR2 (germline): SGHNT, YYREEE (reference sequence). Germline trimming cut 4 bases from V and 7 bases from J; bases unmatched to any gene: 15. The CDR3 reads CASSDIAGVGPGNEQFF. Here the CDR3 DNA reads TGTGCCAGCAGCGACATAGCGGGAGTGGGACCGGGGAATGAGCAGTTCTTC. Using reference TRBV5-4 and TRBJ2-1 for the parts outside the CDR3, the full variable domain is ETGVTQSPTHLIKTRGQQVTLRCSSQSGHNTVSWYQQALGQGPQFIFQYYREEENGRGNFPPRFSGLQFPNYSSELNVNALELDDSALYLCASSDIAGVGPGNEQFFGPGTRLTVL.

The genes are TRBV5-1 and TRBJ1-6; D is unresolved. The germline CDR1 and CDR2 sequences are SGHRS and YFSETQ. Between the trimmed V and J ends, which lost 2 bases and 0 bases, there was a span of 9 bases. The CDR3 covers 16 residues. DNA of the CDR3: TGCGCCAGCAGCTTAGTCTCCGGCTCCTATAATTCACCCCTCCACTTT. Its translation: CASSLVSGSYNSPLHF. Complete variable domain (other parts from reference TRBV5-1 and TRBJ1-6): KAGVTQTPRYLIKTRGQQVTLSCSPISGHRSVSWYQQTPGQGLQFLFEYFSETQRNKGNFPGRFSGRQFSNSRSEMNVSTLELGDSALYLCASSLVSGSYNSPLHFGNGTRLTVT.

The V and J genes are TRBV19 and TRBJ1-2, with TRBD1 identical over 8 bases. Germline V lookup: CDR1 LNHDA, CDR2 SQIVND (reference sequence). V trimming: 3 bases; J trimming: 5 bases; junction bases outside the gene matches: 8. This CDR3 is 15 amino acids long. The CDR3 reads CASSITQGAWYGYTF. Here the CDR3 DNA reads TGTGCCAGTAGTATCACGCAGGGGGCCTGGTATGGCTACACCTTC.

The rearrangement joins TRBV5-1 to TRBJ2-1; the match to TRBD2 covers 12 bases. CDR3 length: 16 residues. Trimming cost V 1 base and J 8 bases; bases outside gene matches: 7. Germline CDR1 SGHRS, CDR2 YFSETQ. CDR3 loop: CASSLSTSGRADEQFF. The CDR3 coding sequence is TGCGCCAGCAGCTTGTCGACTAGCGGGAGAGCGGATGAGCAGTTCTTC.

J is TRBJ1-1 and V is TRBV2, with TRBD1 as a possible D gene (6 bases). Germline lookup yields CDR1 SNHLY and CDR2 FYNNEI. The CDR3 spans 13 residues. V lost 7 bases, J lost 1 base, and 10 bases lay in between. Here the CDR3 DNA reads TGTGCCAGCACTAGACAGGAGAACACTGAAGCTTTCTTT. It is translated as CASTRQENTEAFF.

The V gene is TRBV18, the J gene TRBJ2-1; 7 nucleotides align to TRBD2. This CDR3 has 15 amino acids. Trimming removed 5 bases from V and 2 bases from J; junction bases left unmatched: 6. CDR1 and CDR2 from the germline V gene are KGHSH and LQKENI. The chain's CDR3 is CASSASSGAYNEQFF. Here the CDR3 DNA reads TGTGCCAGCTCAGCTTCTAGCGGTGCCTACAATGAGCAGTTCTTC.

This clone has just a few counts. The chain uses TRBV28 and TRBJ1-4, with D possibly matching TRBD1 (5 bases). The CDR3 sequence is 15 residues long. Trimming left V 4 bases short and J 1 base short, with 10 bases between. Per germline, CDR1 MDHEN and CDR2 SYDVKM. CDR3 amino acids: CASSWRGRTNEKLFF. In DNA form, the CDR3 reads TGTGCCAGCAGTTGGAGGGGACGAACTAATGAAAAACTGTTTTTT.

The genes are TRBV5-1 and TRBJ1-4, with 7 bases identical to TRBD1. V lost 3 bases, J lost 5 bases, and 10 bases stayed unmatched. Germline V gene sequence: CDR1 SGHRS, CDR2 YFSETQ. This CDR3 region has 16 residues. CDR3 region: CASSSGLGTENEKLFF. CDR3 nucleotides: TGCGCCAGCAGCTCGGGTTTGGGGACAGAGAATGAAAAACTGTTTTTT.

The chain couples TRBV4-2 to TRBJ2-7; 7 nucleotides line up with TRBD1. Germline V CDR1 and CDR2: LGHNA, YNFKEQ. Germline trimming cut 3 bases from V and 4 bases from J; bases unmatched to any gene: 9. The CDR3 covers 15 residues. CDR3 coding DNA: TGTGCCAGCAGCCAGGCGACGACAGGGATGTACGAGCAGTACTTC. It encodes CASSQATTGMYEQYF.

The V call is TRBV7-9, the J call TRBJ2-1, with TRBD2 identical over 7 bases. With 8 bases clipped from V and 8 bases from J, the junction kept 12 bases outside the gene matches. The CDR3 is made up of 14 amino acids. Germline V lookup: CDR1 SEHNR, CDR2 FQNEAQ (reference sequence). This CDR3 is CASDSGLMGDEQFF. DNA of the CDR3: TGTGCCAGCGACTCGGGACTAATGGGCGATGAGCAGTTCTTC.

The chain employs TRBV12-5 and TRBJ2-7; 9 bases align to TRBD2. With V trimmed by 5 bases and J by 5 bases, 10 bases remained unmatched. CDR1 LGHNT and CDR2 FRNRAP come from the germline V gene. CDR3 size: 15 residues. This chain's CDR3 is CASGITTSGAHEQYF. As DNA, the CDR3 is TGTGCTAGTGGTATCACGACTAGCGGTGCCCACGAGCAGTACTTC.

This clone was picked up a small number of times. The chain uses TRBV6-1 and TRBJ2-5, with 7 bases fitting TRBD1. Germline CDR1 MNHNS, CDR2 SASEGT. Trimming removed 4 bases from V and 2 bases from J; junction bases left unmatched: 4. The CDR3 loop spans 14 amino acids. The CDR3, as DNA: TGTGCCAGCAGTGGCCGACAGGGTCAAGAGACCCAGTACTTC. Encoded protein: CASSGRQGQETQYF.

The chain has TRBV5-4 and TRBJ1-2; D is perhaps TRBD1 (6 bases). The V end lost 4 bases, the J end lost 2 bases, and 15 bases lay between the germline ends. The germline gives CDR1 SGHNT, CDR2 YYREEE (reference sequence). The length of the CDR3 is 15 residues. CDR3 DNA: TGTGCCAGCAGCCAGGGGTCAGGGACCAACTATGGCTACACCTTC. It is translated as CASSQGSGTNYGYTF.